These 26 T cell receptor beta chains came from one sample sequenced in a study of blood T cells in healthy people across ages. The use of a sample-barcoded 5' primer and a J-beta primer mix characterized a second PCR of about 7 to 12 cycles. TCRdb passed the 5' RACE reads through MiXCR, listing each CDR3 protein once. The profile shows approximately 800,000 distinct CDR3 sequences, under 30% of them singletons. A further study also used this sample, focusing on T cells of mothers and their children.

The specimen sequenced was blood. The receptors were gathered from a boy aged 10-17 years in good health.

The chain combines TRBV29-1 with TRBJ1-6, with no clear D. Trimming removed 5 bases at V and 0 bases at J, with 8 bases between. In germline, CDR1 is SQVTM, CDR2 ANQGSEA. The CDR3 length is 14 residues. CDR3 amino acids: CSVRSSSYNSPLHF. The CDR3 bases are TGCAGCGTTCGGAGTAGCTCCTATAATTCACCCCTCCACTTT.

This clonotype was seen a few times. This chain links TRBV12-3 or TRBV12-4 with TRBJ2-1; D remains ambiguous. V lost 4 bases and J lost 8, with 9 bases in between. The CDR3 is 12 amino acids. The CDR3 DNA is TGTGCCAGCAGTTCCGTACAATATGAGCAGTTCTTC. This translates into CASSSVQYEQFF.

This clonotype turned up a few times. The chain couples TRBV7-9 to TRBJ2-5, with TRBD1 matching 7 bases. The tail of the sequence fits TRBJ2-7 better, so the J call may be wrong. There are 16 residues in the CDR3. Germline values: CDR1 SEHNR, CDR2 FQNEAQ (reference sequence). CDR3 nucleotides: TGTGCCAGCAGCTCATACTTGACAGGGAGCGGCGACGAGCAGTACTTC. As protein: CASSSYLTGSGDEQYF.

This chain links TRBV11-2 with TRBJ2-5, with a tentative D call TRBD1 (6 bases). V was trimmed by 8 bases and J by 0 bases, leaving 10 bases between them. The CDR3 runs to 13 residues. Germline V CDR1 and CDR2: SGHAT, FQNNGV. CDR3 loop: CASERGYQETQYF. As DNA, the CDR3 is TGTGCCAGCGAGAGGGGGTACCAAGAGACCCAGTACTTC.

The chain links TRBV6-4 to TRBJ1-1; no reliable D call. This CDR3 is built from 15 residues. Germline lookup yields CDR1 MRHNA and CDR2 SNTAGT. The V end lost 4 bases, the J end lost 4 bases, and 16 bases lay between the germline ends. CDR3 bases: TGTGCCAGCAGTGTCCCCCAGGCGGACGGCACTGAAGCTTTCTTT. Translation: CASSVPQADGTEAFF.

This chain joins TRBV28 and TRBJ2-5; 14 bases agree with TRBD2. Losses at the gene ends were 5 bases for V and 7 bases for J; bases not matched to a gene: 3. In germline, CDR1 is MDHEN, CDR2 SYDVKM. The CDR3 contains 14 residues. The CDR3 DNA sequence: TGTGCCAGCAGTACCGGACTAGCGGGGGGGACCCAGTACTTC. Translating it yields CASSTGLAGGTQYF.

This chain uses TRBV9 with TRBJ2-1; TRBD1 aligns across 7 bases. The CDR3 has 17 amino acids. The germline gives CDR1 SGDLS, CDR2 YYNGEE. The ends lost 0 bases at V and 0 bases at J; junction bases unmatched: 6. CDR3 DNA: TGTGCCAGCAGCGTAGGAGGGGGCATGAGCTCCTACAATGAGCAGTTCTTC. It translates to CASSVGGGMSSYNEQFF.

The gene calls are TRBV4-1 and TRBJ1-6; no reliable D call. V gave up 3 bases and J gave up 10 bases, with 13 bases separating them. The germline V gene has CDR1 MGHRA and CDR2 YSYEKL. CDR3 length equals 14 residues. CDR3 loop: CASSQGSVWSPLHF. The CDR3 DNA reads TGCGCCAGCAGCCAGGGGAGTGTCTGGTCACCCCTCCACTTT.

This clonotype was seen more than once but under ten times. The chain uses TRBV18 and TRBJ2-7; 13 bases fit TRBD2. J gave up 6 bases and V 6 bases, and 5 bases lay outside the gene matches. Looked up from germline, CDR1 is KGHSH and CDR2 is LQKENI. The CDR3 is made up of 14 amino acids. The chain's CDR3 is CASSQGLAGIEQYF. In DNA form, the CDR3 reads TGTGCCAGCTCTCAGGGACTAGCGGGGATCGAGCAGTACTTC.

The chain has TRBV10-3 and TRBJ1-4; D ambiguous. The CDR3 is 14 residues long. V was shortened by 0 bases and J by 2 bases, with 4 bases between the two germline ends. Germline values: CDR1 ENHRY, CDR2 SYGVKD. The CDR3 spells CAISESRTNEKLFF. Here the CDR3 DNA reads TGTGCCATCAGTGAGTCAAGGACTAATGAAAAACTGTTTTTT.

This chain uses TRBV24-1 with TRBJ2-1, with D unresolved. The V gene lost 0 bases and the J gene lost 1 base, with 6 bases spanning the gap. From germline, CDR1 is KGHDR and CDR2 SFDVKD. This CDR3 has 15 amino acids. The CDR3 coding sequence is TGTGCCACCAGTGATTTGAGGCAGTCCTACAATGAGCAGTTCTTC. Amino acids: CATSDLRQSYNEQFF.

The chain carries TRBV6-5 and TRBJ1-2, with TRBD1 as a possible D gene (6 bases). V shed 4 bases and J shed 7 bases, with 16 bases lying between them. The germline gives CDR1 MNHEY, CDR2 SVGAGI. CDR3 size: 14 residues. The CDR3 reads CASSSMGALLGYTF. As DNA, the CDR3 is TGTGCCAGCAGTTCGATGGGGGCGCTTCTTGGCTACACCTTC.

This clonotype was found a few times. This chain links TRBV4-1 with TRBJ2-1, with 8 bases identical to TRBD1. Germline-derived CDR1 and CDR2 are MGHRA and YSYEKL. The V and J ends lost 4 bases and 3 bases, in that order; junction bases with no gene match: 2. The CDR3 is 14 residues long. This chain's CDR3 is CASSPGQDYNEQFF. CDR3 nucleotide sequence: TGCGCCAGCAGCCCGGGACAGGACTACAATGAGCAGTTCTTC.

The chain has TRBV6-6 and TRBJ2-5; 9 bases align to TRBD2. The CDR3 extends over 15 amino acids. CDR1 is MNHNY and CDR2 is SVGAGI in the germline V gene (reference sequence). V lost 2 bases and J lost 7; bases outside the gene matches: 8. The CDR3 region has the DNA TGTGCCAGCAGTTACCCCGGCGGGGGGGTATCGACCCAGTACTTC. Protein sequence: CASSYPGGGVSTQYF.

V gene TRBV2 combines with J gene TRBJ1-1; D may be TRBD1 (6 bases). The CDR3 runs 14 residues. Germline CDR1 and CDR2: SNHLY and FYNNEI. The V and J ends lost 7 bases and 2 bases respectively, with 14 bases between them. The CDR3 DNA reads TGTGCCAGCACCCAGGACAGCCTTAACACTGAAGCTTTCTTT. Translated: CASTQDSLNTEAFF.

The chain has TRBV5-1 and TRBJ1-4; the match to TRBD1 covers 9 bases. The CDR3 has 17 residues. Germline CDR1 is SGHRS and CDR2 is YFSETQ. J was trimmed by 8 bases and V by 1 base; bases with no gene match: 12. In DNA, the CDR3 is TGCGCCAGCAGCTTGACCATCCCCGGGACAGGGTACGAAAAACTGTTTTTT. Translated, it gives CASSLTIPGTGYEKLFF. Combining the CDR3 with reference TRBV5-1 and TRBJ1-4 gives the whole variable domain KAGVTQTPRYLIKTRGQQVTLSCSPISGHRSVSWYQQTPGQGLQFLFEYFSETQRNKGNFPGRFSGRQFSNSRSEMNVSTLELGDSALYLCASSLTIPGTGYEKLFFGSGTQLSVL.

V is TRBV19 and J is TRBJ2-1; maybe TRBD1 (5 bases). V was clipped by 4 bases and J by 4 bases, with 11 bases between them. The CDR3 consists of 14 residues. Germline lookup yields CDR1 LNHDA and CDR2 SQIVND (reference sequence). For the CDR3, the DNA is TGTGCCAGTAGTACCGACAGCTCATACAATGAGCAGTTCTTC. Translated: CASSTDSSYNEQFF.

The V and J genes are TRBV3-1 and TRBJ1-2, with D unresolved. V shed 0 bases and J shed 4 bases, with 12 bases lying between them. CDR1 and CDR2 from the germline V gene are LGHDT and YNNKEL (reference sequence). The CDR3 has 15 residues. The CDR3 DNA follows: TGTGCCAGCAGCCAAGATCTTGGCGGAACCTATGGCTACACCTTC. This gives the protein CASSQDLGGTYGYTF.

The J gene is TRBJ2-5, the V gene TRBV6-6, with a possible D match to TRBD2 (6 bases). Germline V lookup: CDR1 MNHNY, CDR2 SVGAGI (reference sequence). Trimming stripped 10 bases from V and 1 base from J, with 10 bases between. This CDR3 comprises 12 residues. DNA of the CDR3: TGTGCCACGGGACTTTTCCAAGAGACCCAGTACTTC. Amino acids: CATGLFQETQYF.

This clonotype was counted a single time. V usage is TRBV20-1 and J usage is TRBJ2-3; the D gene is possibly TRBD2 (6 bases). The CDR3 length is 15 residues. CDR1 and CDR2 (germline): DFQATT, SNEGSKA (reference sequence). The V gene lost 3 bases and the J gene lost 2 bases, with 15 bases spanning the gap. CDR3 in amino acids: CSASAHRDSTDTQYF. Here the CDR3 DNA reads TGCAGTGCTAGTGCGCACCGGGACTCCACAGATACGCAGTATTTT.

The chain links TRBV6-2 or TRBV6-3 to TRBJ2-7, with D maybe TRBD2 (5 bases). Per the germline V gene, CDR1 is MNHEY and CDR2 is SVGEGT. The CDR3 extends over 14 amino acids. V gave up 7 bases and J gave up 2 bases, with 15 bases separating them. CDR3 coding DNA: TGTGCCAGCACCGCAGCGGTACTTACCTACGAGCAGTACTTC. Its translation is CASTAAVLTYEQYF.

CDR3 nucleotides: TGCAGCGTTGAAGAGGAGGGGGCCGGCACTGAAGCTTTCTTT. Protein sequence: CSVEEEGAGTEAFF. This chain connects TRBV29-1 to TRBJ1-1; 7 bases align to TRBD1. Losses at the gene ends were 0 bases for V and 4 bases for J; bases not matched to a gene: 5. The germline CDR1 and CDR2 sequences are SQVTM and ANQGSEA. The CDR3 consists of 14 residues.

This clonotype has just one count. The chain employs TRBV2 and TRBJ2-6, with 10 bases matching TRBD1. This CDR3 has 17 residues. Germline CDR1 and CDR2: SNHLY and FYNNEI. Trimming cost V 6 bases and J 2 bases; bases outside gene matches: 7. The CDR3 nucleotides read TGTGCCAGCAGCGCGGGACAGGGGCTACCTGGGGCCAACGTCCTGACTTTC. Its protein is CASSAGQGLPGANVLTF.

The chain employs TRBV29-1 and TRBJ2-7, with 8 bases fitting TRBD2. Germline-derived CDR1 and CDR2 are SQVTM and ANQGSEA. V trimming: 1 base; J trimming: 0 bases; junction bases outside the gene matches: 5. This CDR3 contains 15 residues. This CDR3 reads CSVEGGSGASYEQYF. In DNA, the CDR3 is TGCAGCGTTGAAGGAGGTAGCGGGGCCTCCTACGAGCAGTACTTC.

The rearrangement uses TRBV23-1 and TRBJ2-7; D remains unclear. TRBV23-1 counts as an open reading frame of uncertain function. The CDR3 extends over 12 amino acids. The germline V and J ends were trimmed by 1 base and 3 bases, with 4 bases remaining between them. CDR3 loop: CASSQFLYEQYF. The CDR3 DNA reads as TGCGCCAGCAGTCAATTTCTCTACGAGCAGTACTTC.

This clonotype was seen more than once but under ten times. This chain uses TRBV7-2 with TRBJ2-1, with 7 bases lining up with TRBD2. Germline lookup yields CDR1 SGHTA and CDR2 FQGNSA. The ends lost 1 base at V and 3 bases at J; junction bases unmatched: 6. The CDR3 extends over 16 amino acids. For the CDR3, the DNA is TGTGCCAGCAGCTTAGGGGACTACGCCTTCTACAATGAGCAGTTCTTC. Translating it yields CASSLGDYAFYNEQFF.